This TCR beta chain was observed in a study of T cells after yellow fever vaccination. At least ten counts were recorded for this clonotype. The CDR3 sequence is 13 residues long. Germline V gene lookup returns CDR1 SQVTM and CDR2 ANQGSEA. Trimming at V came to 6 bases and at J to 4 bases, leaving 6 bases not matched to a gene. MiXCR was run by TCRdb on the 5' RACE reads, yielding one entry per CDR3 protein. The sample carries hundreds of thousands of distinct CDR3 sequences, about 7.8% recorded once. The material was PBMCs, obtained around 45 days after the first yellow fever vaccination. The sequence came from a man in his late teens or twenties who received the YFV17D yellow fever vaccine. The chain uses TRBV29-1 and TRBJ2-3, with 8 bases matching TRBD1. Here the CDR3 reads CSVGQGFADTQYF. As DNA, the CDR3 is TGCAGCGTCGGACAGGGCTTCGCAGATACGCAGTATTTT.